The clone carrying this T cell receptor beta chain was seen only a few times. No antigen is known for it. TCRdb re-called the PCR reads with MiXCR, one entry per CDR3 protein. Here the sample spans tens of thousands of distinct CDR3 sequences, approximately 49% being singletons. Documented time point: late sampling 161 to 241 days after vaccination in three convalescent patients. The source of the sample is a study of vaccination and CD4 T cells after COVID-19. About the study: Convalescent participants consisted of six males and four females, two being Hispanic. Participants were vaccinated with two doses, given as either BNT162b2 or mRNA-1273 vaccine. Study-wide results and caveats: Convalescent patients displayed a median around 86% of reactive clones emerging only post-vaccination. Convalescent patients' vaccine-specific clones were spike mono-reactive in 304 of 307 cases.

This CDR3 comprises 14 residues. Germline assignment: CDR1 DFQATT and CDR2 SNEGSKA (reference sequence). Trimming removed 4 bases at V and 3 bases at J, with 16 bases between. The clonotype originates from a human donor who had recovered from COVID-19. The V gene is TRBV20-1, the J gene TRBJ2-7; perhaps TRBD2 as D (5 bases). Here the sequenced sample was CD4+ T cells from blood, taken about 7 months after SARS-CoV-2 vaccination. This CDR3 reads CSAKPSGNNYEQYF. The CDR3 DNA reads TGCAGTGCTAAACCCTCGGGGAACAACTACGAGCAGTACTTC.